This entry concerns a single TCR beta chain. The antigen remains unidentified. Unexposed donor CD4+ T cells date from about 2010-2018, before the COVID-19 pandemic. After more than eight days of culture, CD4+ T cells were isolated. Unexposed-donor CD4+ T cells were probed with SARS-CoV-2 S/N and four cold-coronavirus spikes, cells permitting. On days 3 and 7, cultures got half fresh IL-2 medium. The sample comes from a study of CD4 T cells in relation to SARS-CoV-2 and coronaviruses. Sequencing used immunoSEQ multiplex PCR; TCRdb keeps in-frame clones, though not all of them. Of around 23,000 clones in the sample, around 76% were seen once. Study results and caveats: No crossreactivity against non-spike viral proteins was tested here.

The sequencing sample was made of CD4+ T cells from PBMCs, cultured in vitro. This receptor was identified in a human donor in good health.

The CDR3 DNA follows: TGTGCCAGCAGACCCGGGACAGGGTCTTATGGCTACACCTTC. It is translated as CASRPGTGSYGYTF. This sequence joins TRBV7-2 and TRBJ1-2, with 9 bases lining up with TRBD1. Germline loops: CDR1 SGHTA, CDR2 FQGNSA. V dropped 6 bases and J dropped 5; count of bases not matched to a gene: 7. The CDR3 sequence is 14 residues long.